This T cell receptor (beta chain) was profiled in a study of T cells after yellow fever vaccination. A 5'RACE template-switching step, the method used to make TCR cDNA, added a universal primer site and UMIs. TCRdb analysed the 5' RACE reads with MiXCR anew, one entry per CDR3 protein. Among hundreds of thousands of distinct CDR3 sequences listed, roughly 4.3% were seen once. Germline loops: CDR1 KGHSH, CDR2 LQKENI. This CDR3 contains 14 residues. V lost 1 base and J 4 bases, leaving 10 bases between the germline ends. The starting material was PBMCs, obtained 5 days after the yellow fever booster vaccination. This sequence joins TRBV18 and TRBJ1-1; unclear D gene. The receptor's source is a young man who received the YFV17D yellow fever vaccine. The CDR3 loop is CASSPREEATEAFF. The DNA of the CDR3 is TGTGCCAGCTCACCACGAGAGGAGGCCACTGAAGCTTTCTTT.